This T cell receptor beta chain derives from a study of T cells in Graves' hyperthyroidism and ophthalmopathy. The study enrolled patients aged 18 to 65 with newly diagnosed hyperthyroidism of under 2 months' duration. Amplification of TCR beta CDR3 regions was performed using RNA transcripts as template. The TCR CDR3 first-round RT-PCR relied on the HTBI primer set. Each CDR3 protein gets one entry after TCRdb re-called the multiplex PCR reads with MiXCR. Altogether around 720,000 distinct CDR3 sequences are present, over 35% being singletons, with the ten largest covering around 32%. Findings and caveats of the study: Model predictions of ophthalmopathy came a median approximately 6 months before onset.

The table lists this clonotype with many counts. Its antigen is not known. The TCR originated in a woman in her thirties or forties with Graves' hyperthyroidism. The source material was blood.

In DNA form, the CDR3 reads TGCAGTGCTAGAGGGGGGAACATAGAAGCTTTCTTT. It yields the protein CSARGGNIEAFF. This chain connects TRBV20-1 to TRBJ1-1; TRBD1 might be the D (5 bases). CDR1 is DFQATT, CDR2 SNEGSKA, per germline (reference sequence). The V gene lost 1 base and the J gene lost 8 bases, with 11 bases spanning the gap. The CDR3 runs to 12 residues.